The text below deals with one T cell receptor beta chain. This entry comes from a study of blood T cell repertoires in COVID-19. Background on the study: Both acute and convalescent COVID-19 samples were obtained from the United States, Italy and Spain. In each case, the material was cDNA or gDNA derived from T cells, B-cell-depleted T cells, or PBMCs.

In the original analysis: Nucleated cell counts were estimated from reference gene primer amplification. The assay was immunoSEQ multiplex PCR, and TCRdb's table has in-frame clones only and misses some. The V and J calls and the clone size are those of that table, but D and trimming were determined from the DNA. In the table there are about 240,000 clones, roughly 80% of which are singletons. This clonotype was sampled from a woman aged 18-29 years with acute or convalescent COVID-19. Specimen: peripheral blood.

The CDR3 region is CASSITAQGPNTEAFF. The CDR3 DNA sequence: TGTGCCAGCAGCATTACAGCACAGGGCCCTAACACTGAAGCTTTCTTT. This chain joins TRBV21-1 and TRBJ1-1; the D call of TRBD1 is as the table states it, not checked on the DNA. TRBV21-1 is deemed a pseudogene. The CDR3 covers 16 residues.